The 15 T cell receptor beta chains listed next were all sequenced from one sample in a study of blood T cell repertoires in COVID-19. The repertoire was sequenced with immunoSEQ multiplex PCR; TCRdb's copy has only in-frame clones and lacks some. Of about 280,000 clones listed, about 85% are singletons. The sequenced material came from peripheral blood. These receptors came from a human donor in a cohort sampled during active COVID-19.

V gene TRBV20-1 combines with J gene TRBJ1-1; D is undetermined. Germline CDR1 and CDR2: DFQATT and SNEGSKA (reference sequence). The CDR3 is made up of 10 amino acids. V was shortened by 7 bases and J by 5 bases, with 8 bases between the two germline ends. CDR3 DNA sequence: TGCAGTGGGAGCCTGACTGAAGCTTTCTTT. It is translated as CSGSLTEAFF.

The J gene is TRBJ1-1, the V gene TRBV18; TRBD1 aligns across 7 bases. V gave up 3 bases and J gave up 2 bases; unmatched junction bases: 3. CDR1 is KGHSH, CDR2 LQKENI, per germline. This CDR3 is built from 14 residues. The CDR3 DNA reads as TGTGCCAGCTCACCGGGACAGCAAAACACTGAAGCTTTCTTT. It yields the protein CASSPGQQNTEAFF.

J is TRBJ2-7 and V is TRBV18, with TRBD1 identical over 10 bases. The CDR3 sequence is 13 residues long. V dropped 2 bases and J dropped 5; count of bases not matched to a gene: 0. CDR1 KGHSH and CDR2 LQKENI come from the germline V gene. CDR3 sequence (DNA): TGTGCCAGCTCACCAGGACAGGGGGACGAGCAGTACTTC. It encodes CASSPGQGDEQYF.

This clone has only one observation. V gene TRBV7-2 combines with J gene TRBJ1-1, with 10 bases that match TRBD1. The CDR3 has 13 amino acids. With 3 bases clipped from V and 10 bases from J, the junction kept 5 bases outside the gene matches. Germline lookup yields CDR1 SGHTA and CDR2 FQGNSA. The CDR3 nucleotides are TGTGCCAGCAGCTTCCCGGGACAGGGGACAGCTTTCTTT. Its protein product is CASSFPGQGTAFF.

The J gene is TRBJ2-2, the V gene TRBV7-8; 13 nucleotides line up with TRBD2. The CDR3 spans 15 residues. V lost 5 bases and J lost 5; bases outside the gene matches: 2. Germline CDR1 reads SGHVS; CDR2 reads FQNEAQ. Here the CDR3 reads CASSLGLAGTGELFF. The CDR3 DNA reads as TGTGCCAGCAGCCTGGGACTAGCGGGAACCGGGGAGCTGTTTTTT.

The chain uses TRBV25-1 and TRBJ2-2; possibly TRBD2 for D (5 bases). This CDR3 is built from 17 residues. V gave up 1 base and J gave up 3 bases, with 15 bases separating them. Germline-derived CDR1 and CDR2 are MGHDK and SYGVNS. Here the CDR3 reads CASSEFSGSQDTGELFF. CDR3 in DNA: TGTGCCAGCAGTGAATTTTCGGGGTCCCAAGACACCGGGGAGCTGTTTTTT.

Only one count was recorded for this clone. The chain uses TRBV10-3 and TRBJ2-7, with TRBD1 matching 8 bases. V was pared by 2 bases and J by 5 bases, with 2 bases of the junction left unmatched. From germline, CDR1 is ENHRY and CDR2 SYGVKD. CDR3 size: 13 residues. This CDR3 reads CAISEQGANEQYF. The CDR3 region has the DNA TGTGCCATCAGTGAGCAGGGGGCAAACGAGCAGTACTTC.

The V gene is TRBV3-1 (or the pseudogene TRBV3-2), the J gene TRBJ2-7, with 7 bases fitting TRBD1. Germline loops: CDR1 LGHDT, CDR2 YNNKEL (reference sequence). V lost 4 bases to trimming and J lost 3 bases; unmatched junction nucleotides: 6. This CDR3 region has 14 residues. CDR3 protein: CASSRGQENYEQYF. Written as DNA, the CDR3 is TGTGCCAGCAGCCGCGGACAGGAAAACTACGAGCAGTACTTC.

The chain recombines TRBV20-1 with TRBJ2-3, with TRBD1 identical over 10 bases. Germline V gene data show CDR1 as DFQATT and CDR2 as SNEGSKA (reference sequence). V dropped 3 bases and J dropped 6; count of bases not matched to a gene: 6. The CDR3 is 14 amino acids. This CDR3 is CSASWRDRGDTQYF. For the CDR3, the DNA is TGCAGTGCTAGTTGGCGGGACAGGGGTGATACGCAGTATTTT.

The rearrangement uses TRBV27 and TRBJ1-2, with a possible D match to TRBD1 (6 bases). The V end lost 5 bases, the J end lost 4 bases, and 11 bases lay between the germline ends. CDR1 MNHEY and CDR2 SMNVEV come from the germline V gene (reference sequence). The CDR3 sequence is 13 residues long. The CDR3 DNA follows: TGTGCCAGCAGTCTCGGGACAAGCTATGGCTACACCTTC. Translating it yields CASSLGTSYGYTF.

V is TRBV18 and J is TRBJ1-1; D may be TRBD1 (6 bases). Germline lookup yields CDR1 KGHSH and CDR2 LQKENI. The CDR3 has 14 amino acids. V dropped 6 bases and J dropped 1 base, with 12 bases sitting between them. The CDR3 nucleotides are TGTGCCAGCTCCCCCGGGACATCGAACACTGAAGCTTTCTTT. Residues: CASSPGTSNTEAFF.

The gene calls are TRBV7-3 and TRBJ2-3; 8 bases are a match to TRBD2. This CDR3 has 15 residues. V dropped 5 bases and J dropped 6; count of bases not matched to a gene: 10. Germline CDR1 reads SGHTA; CDR2 reads FQGTGA. Here the CDR3 DNA reads TGTGCCAGCAGCGCCTTCGGGGGGGGCCCGGATACGCAGTATTTT. This translates into CASSAFGGGPDTQYF.

The chain recombines TRBV3-1 (or the pseudogene TRBV3-2) with TRBJ2-1; TRBD2 matches at 8 bases. Germline lookup yields CDR1 LGHDT and CDR2 YNNKEL (reference sequence). The CDR3 runs 16 residues. With V trimmed by 4 bases and J by 2 bases, 7 bases remained unmatched. In DNA form, the CDR3 reads TGTGCCAGCAGCCGCGACGTAGCGGGGACCTACAATGAGCAGTTCTTC. Protein sequence: CASSRDVAGTYNEQFF.

A remark on this clone: Other DNA sequences from this sample encode an identical CDR3 as well. The V call is TRBV7-9, the J call TRBJ1-4, with 10 bases identical to TRBD1. Germline V gives CDR1 SEHNR, CDR2 FQNEAQ (reference sequence). The V and J ends lost 5 bases and 6 bases, in that order; junction bases with no gene match: 6. The CDR3 sequence is 15 residues long. The CDR3 is CASSRWTGGDEKLFF. The CDR3 DNA sequence: TGTGCCAGCAGCCGGTGGACAGGGGGAGATGAAAAACTGTTTTTT.

V is TRBV7-9 and J is TRBJ2-1; 7 nucleotides align to TRBD1. CDR1 SEHNR and CDR2 FQNEAQ come from the germline V gene (reference sequence). The CDR3 runs to 14 residues. V shed 6 bases and J 6 bases; nucleotides not matched to a gene: 8. The DNA of the CDR3 is TGTGCCAGCAGAGGGACAGTTTCCCTCAATGAGCAGTTCTTC. Translating it yields CASRGTVSLNEQFF.